The rows below give T cell receptor beta chains drawn from one sample of a study of blood T cell repertoires in COVID-19. Profiling relied on immunoSEQ multiplex PCR, and the TCRdb table lists in-frame clones only, not all of them. The table has 70,000 to 75,000 clones, roughly 80% seen once. Sequencing input: peripheral blood. Receptors were obtained from a man between 65 and 79 years old with acute or convalescent COVID-19. CDR3s include the opening cysteine and the closing phenylalanine or tryptophan. D genes are given only for firm matches. Expanded clones are given a class, and other clones once, few, many or no size at all.

TRBJ1-2 | TRBV29-1 | - | TRBD1 | CSVPYSGGGQGGYTF | TGCAGCGTTCCATACTCAGGGGGCGGTCAAGGTGGCTACACCTTC
TRBJ1-6 | TRBV19 | - | - | CASSIGGRVNSPLHF | TGTGCCAGTAGTATAGGAGGCAGGGTAAATTCACCCCTCCACTTT
TRBJ2-3 | TRBV13 | - | TRBD2 | CASSLRTSGGDTQYF | TGTGCCAGCAGCCTCCGGACTAGCGGGGGCGATACGCAGTATTTT
TRBJ2-2 | TRBV5-1 | few | - | CASSLGGPTGELFF | TGCGCCAGCAGTCTGGGGGGTCCCACCGGGGAGCTGTTTTTT
TRBJ2-7 | TRBV28 | many | TRBD1 | CASSLEGPGTGHSYEQYF | TGTGCCAGCAGTCTTGAGGGGCCCGGGACAGGCCATTCCTACGAGCAGTACTTC
TRBJ1-2 | TRBV7-2 | - | TRBD1 | CASSLVEGAYGYTF | TGTGCCAGCAGCTTAGTAGAGGGGGCTTATGGCTACACCTTC
TRBJ1-2 | TRBV5-1 | - | TRBD1 | CASSSRDRGWDYGYTF | TGCGCCAGCAGCTCCAGGGACAGGGGATGGGACTATGGCTACACCTTC
TRBJ1-2 | TRBV29-1 | - | - | CSVDHGVYGYTF | TGCAGCGTTGACCACGGGGTCTATGGCTACACCTTC
TRBJ2-2 | TRBV11-3 | - | TRBD1 | CASSPRTGGAPGELFF | TGTGCCAGCAGCCCTCGGACAGGGGGCGCGCCCGGGGAGCTGTTTTTT
TRBJ2-5 | TRBV10-3 | - | TRBD2 | CAISLAGNQETQYF | TGTGCCATCTCCCTAGCGGGTAACCAAGAGACCCAGTACTTC
TRBJ2-7 | TRBV3-1/TRBV3-2 | - | - | CASSQGLISYEQYF | TGTGCCAGCAGCCAAGGACTGATTTCCTACGAGCAGTACTTC
TRBJ2-7 | TRBV6-5 | - | - | CASISTGLSYEQYF | TGTGCCAGCATCTCGACAGGATTATCATACGAGCAGTACTTC
TRBJ2-1 | TRBV11-3 | - | TRBD2 | CASTNSGMDEQFF | TGTGCCAGCACCAATAGCGGGATGGATGAGCAGTTCTTC